The rows below give T cell receptor beta chains drawn from one sample of a study of siplizumab effects on memory and regulatory T cells. Some clones are missing from TCRdb's copy, which holds only in-frame ones; the method was immunoSEQ multiplex PCR. The repertoire includes about 100,000 clones, about 90% of them detected once, and about 0.15% sits in the top ten. Sequencing was performed on CD4+ T cells sorted from blood. The origin of the receptors is a human donor in good health. The CDR3 runs from the conserved cysteine through the conserved F or W. The D gene is left open where the match is weak. Clone size appears in some rows only: once, few, many, or a class for an expanded clone.

TRBJ2-5	once	.	TRBV5-6	CASSLFPGVWETQYF	TGTGCCAGCAGCTTGTTCCCGGGGGTATGGGAGACCCAGTACTTC
TRBJ2-7	once	.	TRBV7-2	CASTDAGYSYEQYF	TGTGCCAGCACCGACGCGGGGTATTCCTACGAGCAGTACTTC
TRBJ1-3	once	.	TRBV12-5	CASGYGQSGNTIYF	TGTGCTAGTGGCTATGGACAATCTGGAAACACCATATATTTT
TRBJ2-3	.	.	TRBV9	CASSVVGTGIDTQYF	TGTGCCAGCAGCGTAGTGGGGACCGGTATAGATACGCAGTATTTT
TRBJ2-5	.	.	TRBV10-3	CAISEREKETQYF	TGTGCCATCAGTGAGAGGGAAAAAGAGACCCAGTACTTC
TRBJ2-1	.	TRBD1	TRBV28	CASSHLGGQGAPRSQFF	TGTGCCAGCAGTCATCTCGGGGGACAGGGGGCGCCAAGGTCGCAGTTCTTC
TRBJ1-2	once	.	TRBV6-1	CASTREPGKGPGYTF	TGTGCCAGCACTCGTGAGCCGGGGAAAGGTCCTGGCTACACCTTC
TRBJ1-4	.	.	TRBV6-6	CASSYSRGLNEKLFF	TGTGCCAGCAGTTACTCCCGCGGATTAAATGAAAAACTGTTTTTT
TRBJ2-7	once	.	TRBV2	CASKPRGNSYEQYF	TGTGCCAGCAAACCAAGGGGCAACTCCTACGAGCAGTACTTC
TRBJ1-1	.	TRBD1	TRBV10-1	CASSSRGMNTEAFF	TGCGCCAGCAGTTCCAGGGGGATGAACACTGAAGCTTTCTTT
TRBJ1-1	.	.	TRBV30	CAWSAENTEAFF	TGTGCCTGGAGTGCAGAGAACACTGAAGCTTTCTTT
TRBJ2-7	.	TRBD1	TRBV7-2	CASSLTGGQSFSYEQYF	TGTGCCAGCAGCTTAACAGGGGGGCAGAGTTTCTCCTACGAGCAGTACTTC
TRBJ2-3	.	TRBD1	TRBV7-2	CASSLDRGRPDTQYF	TGTGCCAGCAGCTTAGACAGGGGGCGGCCAGATACGCAGTATTTT
TRBJ1-1	.	.	TRBV19	CASSQGGGLNTEAFF	TGTGCCAGTAGTCAGGGTGGCGGGCTGAACACTGAAGCTTTCTTT
TRBJ1-1	.	.	TRBV12-5	CASAGFLEAFF	TGTGCTAGTGCCGGATTCTTGGAAGCTTTCTTT
TRBJ1-5	.	.	TRBV6-1	CASTLGPNSNQPQHF	TGTGCCAGCACCCTGGGGCCCAATAGCAATCAGCCCCAGCATTTT
TRBJ1-4	.	.	TRBV18	CASSPLVQTNEKLFF	TGTGCCAGCTCACCACTAGTACAGACGAATGAAAAACTGTTTTTT
TRBJ1-5	.	.	TRBV5-8	CASSFGNQPQHF	TGTGCCAGCAGCTTCGGCAATCAGCCCCAGCATTTT
TRBJ2-1	.	.	TRBV19	CASREGRSYNEQFF	TGTGCCAGTAGAGAGGGTCGGTCCTACAATGAGCAGTTCTTC
TRBJ2-7	.	.	TRBV5-8	CASSLAWSETYEQYF	TGTGCCAGCAGCTTGGCCTGGAGCGAAACCTACGAGCAGTACTTC
TRBJ2-5	.	TRBD2	TRBV5-4	CASSRGLAGGVQETQYF	TGTGCCAGCAGTCGAGGACTAGCGGGGGGGGTCCAAGAGACCCAGTACTTC
TRBJ1-6	.	.	TRBV30	CAWSLVSLNSPLHF	TGTGCCTGGAGTCTAGTCAGCCTCAATTCACCCCTCCACTTT
TRBJ1-1	.	.	TRBV30	CAWSTRTGTEAFF	TGTGCCTGGAGTACCCGGACGGGCACTGAAGCTTTCTTT
TRBJ2-5	.	.	TRBV5-6	CASSFQGMMGETQYF	TGTGCCAGCAGCTTTCAGGGGATGATGGGTGAGACCCAGTACTTC
TRBJ2-5	few	.	TRBV27	CASSLWRDGGETQYF	TGTGCCAGCAGTTTGTGGAGGGATGGAGGAGAGACCCAGTACTTC
TRBJ1-5	few	.	TRBV9	CASSLAGIGQPQHF	TGTGCCAGCAGTTTAGCGGGAATTGGTCAGCCCCAGCATTTT